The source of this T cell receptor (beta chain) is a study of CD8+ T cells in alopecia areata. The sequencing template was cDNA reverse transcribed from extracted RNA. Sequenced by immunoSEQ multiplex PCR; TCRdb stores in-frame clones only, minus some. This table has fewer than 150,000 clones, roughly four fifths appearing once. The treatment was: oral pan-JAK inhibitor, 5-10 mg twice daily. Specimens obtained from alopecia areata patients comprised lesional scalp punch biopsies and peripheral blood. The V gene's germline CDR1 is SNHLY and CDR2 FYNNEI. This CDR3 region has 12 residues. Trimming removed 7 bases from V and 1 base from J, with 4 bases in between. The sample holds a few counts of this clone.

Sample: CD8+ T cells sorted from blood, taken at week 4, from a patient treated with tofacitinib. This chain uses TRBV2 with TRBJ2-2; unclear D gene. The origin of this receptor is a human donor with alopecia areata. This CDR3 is CASIQNTGELFF. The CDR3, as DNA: TGTGCCAGCATCCAGAACACCGGGGAGCTGTTTTTT.